This T cell receptor beta chain was recovered during a study of siplizumab effects on memory and regulatory T cells. The CDR3 length is 14 residues. Trimming removed 6 bases from V and 5 bases from J, with 14 bases in between. Per the germline V gene, CDR1 is PRHDT and CDR2 is FYEKMQ (reference sequence). Each sample yielded approximately 92,000 assayed TCR templates. Repertoires were generated with immunoSEQ multiplex PCR, while TCRdb's copy carries only in-frame clones and drops some. This sample has 57,000 or so clones, with 80% to 95% found just once. Concerning this clone itself: Its antigen is as yet unknown.

Overall study results and limits: Apparently key alloresponse contributors, naive T cells also seemed more diverse than memory cells. Treg-derived clones made up an average of about 68% of mappable alloreactive CD4+ clones with siplizumab and 25% to 30% in controls. The study did not confirm that proliferating Tregs from siplizumab cultures were suppressive.

This clonotype was sampled from a human donor in good health. The chain links TRBV13 to TRBJ2-1; TRBD2 is a possible D gene (6 bases). The sample comprised CD8+ T cells sorted from blood. CDR3 region: CASRWAGSNNEQFF. The CDR3 coding sequence is TGTGCCAGCAGGTGGGCGGGGAGCAACAATGAGCAGTTCTTC. The variable domain in full, with the rest retrieved from reference TRBV13 and TRBJ2-1, is AAGVIQSPRHLIKEKRETATLKCYPIPRHDTVYWYQQGPGQDPQFLISFYEKMQSDKGSIPDRFSAQQFSDYHSELNMSSLELGDSALYFCASRWAGSNNEQFFGPGTRLTVL.